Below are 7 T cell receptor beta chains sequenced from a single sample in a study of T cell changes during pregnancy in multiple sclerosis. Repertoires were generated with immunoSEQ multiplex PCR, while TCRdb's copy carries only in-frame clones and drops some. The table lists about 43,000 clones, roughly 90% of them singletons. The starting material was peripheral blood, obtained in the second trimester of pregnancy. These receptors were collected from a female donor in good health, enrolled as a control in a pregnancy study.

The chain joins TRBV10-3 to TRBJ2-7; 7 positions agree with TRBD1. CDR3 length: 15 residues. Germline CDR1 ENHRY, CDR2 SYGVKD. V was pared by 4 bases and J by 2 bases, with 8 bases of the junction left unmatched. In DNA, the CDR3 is TGTGCCATCAGTGGTGGGCAGGGGGACACCTACGAGCAGTACTTC. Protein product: CAISGGQGDTYEQYF.

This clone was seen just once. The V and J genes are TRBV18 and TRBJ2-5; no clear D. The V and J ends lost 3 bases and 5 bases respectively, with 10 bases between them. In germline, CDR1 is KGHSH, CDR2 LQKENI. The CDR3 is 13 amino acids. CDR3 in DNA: TGTGCCAGCTCACCGCCGGTCGGGGAGACCCAGTACTTC. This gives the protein CASSPPVGETQYF. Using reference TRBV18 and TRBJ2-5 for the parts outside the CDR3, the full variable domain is NAGVMQNPRHLVRRRGQEARLRCSPMKGHSHVYWYRQLPEEGLKFMVYLQKENIIDESGMPKERFSAEFPKEGPSILRIQQVVRGDSAAYFCASSPPVGETQYFGPGTRLLVL.

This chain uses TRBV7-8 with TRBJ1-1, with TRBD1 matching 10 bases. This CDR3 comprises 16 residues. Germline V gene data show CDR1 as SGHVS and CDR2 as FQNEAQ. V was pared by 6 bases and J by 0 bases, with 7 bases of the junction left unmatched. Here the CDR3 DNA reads TGTGCCAGCAGTCCAGGACAGGGGGAATTGAACACTGAAGCTTTCTTT. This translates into CASSPGQGELNTEAFF.

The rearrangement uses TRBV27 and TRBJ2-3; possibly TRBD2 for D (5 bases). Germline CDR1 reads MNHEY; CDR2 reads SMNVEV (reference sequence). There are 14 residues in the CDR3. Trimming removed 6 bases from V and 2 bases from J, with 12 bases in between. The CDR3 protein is CASRRRSDTDTQYF. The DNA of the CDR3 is TGTGCCAGCAGACGGAGGAGCGACACAGATACGCAGTATTTT.

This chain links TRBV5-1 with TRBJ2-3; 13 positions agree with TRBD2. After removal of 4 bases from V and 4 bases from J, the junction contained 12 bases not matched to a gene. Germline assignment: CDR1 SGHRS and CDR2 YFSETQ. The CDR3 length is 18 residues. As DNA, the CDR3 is TGCGCCAGCAGCCCCGGACTAGCGGGAGAGGGTCTGGCAGATACGCAGTATTTT. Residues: CASSPGLAGEGLADTQYF.

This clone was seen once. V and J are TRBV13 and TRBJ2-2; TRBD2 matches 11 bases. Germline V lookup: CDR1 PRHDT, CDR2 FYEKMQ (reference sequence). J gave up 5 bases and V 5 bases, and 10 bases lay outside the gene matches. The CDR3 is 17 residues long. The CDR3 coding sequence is TGTGCCAGCAGCGTCGGGACTAGCGGAACCTTGACCGGGGAGCTGTTTTTT. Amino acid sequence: CASSVGTSGTLTGELFF.

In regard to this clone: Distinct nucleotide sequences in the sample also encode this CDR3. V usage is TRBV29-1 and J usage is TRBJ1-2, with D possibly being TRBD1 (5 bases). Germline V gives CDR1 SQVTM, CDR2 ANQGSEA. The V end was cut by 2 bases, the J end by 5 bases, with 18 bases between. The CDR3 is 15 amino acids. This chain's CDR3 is CSVETGVTDSYGYTF. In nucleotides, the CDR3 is TGCAGCGTTGAAACTGGAGTGACAGACAGTTATGGCTACACCTTC.